Sequencing of this T cell receptor (beta chain) was carried out in a study of blood T cell repertoires in COVID-19. Study context: Specimens from acute and convalescent COVID-19 originated in the United States, Italy and Spain. T cells, B-cell-depleted T cells, or PBMCs provided the cDNA or gDNA that served as material.

Trimming shortened V by 3 bases and J by 9 bases, and 13 bases separated the two germline ends. Looked up from germline, CDR1 is SGHNT and CDR2 is YYREEE (reference sequence). The CDR3 runs 14 residues. In the source study's methods: Using reference gene primer amplification, nucleated cell counts were estimated. TCRdb's copy holds only in-frame clones and misses some; the assay was immunoSEQ multiplex PCR. V and J calls and clone size are given by that table; D and trimming were obtained from the DNA. The table lists approximately 210,000 clones, around 76% of them singletons. The TCR sequence derives from a woman aged 45-65 years with acute COVID-19. The chain employs TRBV5-4 and TRBJ1-6, with D perhaps matching TRBD1 (5 bases). The sequenced sample consisted of PBMCs or T cells enriched from blood (not recorded which). The CDR3 loop reads CASSSQGLGSPLHF. The CDR3 coding sequence is TGTGCCAGCAGCTCGCAGGGTCTCGGTTCACCCCTCCACTTT.